The subject of this entry is one T cell receptor beta chain. Its antigen is unidentified. The data were obtained in a study of cytomegalovirus exposure and HLA in healthy donors. Study results and caveats: Reports credit the classifier with highly specific, highly sensitive diagnosis of cytomegalovirus status. Association with HLA alleles at 0.05 false discovery rate was found for approximately 18,000 TCR beta sequences in a later analysis.

60 Vbeta and 13 Jbeta primers were used in PCR. Produced via immunoSEQ multiplex PCR; TCRdb's table is partial and in-frame only. The data hold more than 80,000 clones, with roughly 82% observed a single time. Sequencing was performed on PBMCs. The clonotype was recovered from a human donor in good health.

Written as DNA, the CDR3 is TGTGCCAGCAGCTTACTGACAGGGAAGAACACCGGGGAGCTGTTTTTT. Encoded protein: CASSLLTGKNTGELFF. The rearrangement joins TRBV11-2 to TRBJ2-2; 7 bases line up with TRBD1. Unmatched junction bases numbered 4, after V lost 2 bases and J lost 1 base. CDR1 is SGHAT, CDR2 FQNNGV, per germline. CDR3 length: 16 residues.